This section outlines one TCR beta chain sequence together with its context. The entry originates in a study of blood T cell repertoires in COVID-19. Assay used: immunoSEQ multiplex PCR; TCRdb lists only in-frame clones, some missing. This table holds more than 85,000 clones, over 75% found once. Germline V gene sequence: CDR1 LNHDA, CDR2 SQIVND (reference sequence). J gave up 3 bases and V 1 base, and 5 bases lay outside the gene matches. This CDR3 is 15 amino acids long. The chain combines TRBV19 with TRBJ1-2; 7 bases fit TRBD1. The specimen was peripheral blood. The receptor was derived from a woman in her fifties or sixties with acute or convalescent COVID-19. The CDR3 protein is CASSIVGQVDYGYTF. The CDR3 nucleotides read TGTGCCAGTAGTATAGTCGGACAGGTGGACTATGGCTACACCTTC.